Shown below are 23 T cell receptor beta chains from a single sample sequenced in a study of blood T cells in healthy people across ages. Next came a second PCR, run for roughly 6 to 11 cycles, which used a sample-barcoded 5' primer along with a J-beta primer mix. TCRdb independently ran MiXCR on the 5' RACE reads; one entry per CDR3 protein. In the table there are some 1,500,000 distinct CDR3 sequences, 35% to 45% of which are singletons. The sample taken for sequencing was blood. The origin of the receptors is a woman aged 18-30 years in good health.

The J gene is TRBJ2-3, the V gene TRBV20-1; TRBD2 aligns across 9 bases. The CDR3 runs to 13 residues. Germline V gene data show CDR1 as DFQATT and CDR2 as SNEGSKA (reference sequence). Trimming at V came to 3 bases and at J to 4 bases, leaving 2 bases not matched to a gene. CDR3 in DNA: TGCAGTGCTAGCCGGACTAGCGCAGATACGCAGTATTTT. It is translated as CSASRTSADTQYF.

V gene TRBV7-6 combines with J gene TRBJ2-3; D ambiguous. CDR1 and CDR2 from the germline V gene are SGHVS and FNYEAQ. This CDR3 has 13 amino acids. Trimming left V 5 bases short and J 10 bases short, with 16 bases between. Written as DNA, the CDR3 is TGTGCCAGCAGCCCCAATGACCTAGGGCCGCAGTATTTT. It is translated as CASSPNDLGPQYF.

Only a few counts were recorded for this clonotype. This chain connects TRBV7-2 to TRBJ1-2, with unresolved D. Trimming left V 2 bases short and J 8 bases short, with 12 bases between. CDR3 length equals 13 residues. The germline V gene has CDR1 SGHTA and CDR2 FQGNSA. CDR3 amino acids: CASSLSGFQGYTF. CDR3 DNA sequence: TGTGCCAGCAGCTTAAGTGGGTTTCAGGGCTACACCTTC.

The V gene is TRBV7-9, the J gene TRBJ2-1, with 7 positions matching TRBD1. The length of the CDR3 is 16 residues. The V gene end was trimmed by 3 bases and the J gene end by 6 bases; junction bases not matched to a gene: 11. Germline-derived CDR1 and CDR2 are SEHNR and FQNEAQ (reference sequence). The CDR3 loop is CASSLLTRGNPNEQFF. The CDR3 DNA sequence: TGTGCCAGCAGCTTGTTGACCAGGGGGAACCCCAATGAGCAGTTCTTC.

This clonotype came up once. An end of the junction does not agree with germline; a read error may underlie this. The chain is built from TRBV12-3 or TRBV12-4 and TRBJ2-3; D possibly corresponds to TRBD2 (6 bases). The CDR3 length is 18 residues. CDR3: CASSPLGGARTVTDAQYF. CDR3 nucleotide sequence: TGTGCCAGCAGTCCACTCGGGGGAGCGCGTACGGTCACAGATGCGCAGTATTTT.

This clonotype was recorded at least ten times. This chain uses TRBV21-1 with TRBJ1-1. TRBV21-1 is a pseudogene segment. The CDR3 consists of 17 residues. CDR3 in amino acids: CASSTLGSNSLNTEAFF. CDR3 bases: TGTGCCAGCAGCACTCTCGGGAGTAACTCTTTGAACACTGAAGCTTTCTTT.

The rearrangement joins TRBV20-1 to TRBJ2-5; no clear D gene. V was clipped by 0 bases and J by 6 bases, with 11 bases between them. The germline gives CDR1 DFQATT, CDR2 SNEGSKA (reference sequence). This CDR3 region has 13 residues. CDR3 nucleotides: TGCAGTGCTAGAGAAACCCCCGTCCAGACCCAGTACTTC. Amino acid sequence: CSARETPVQTQYF.

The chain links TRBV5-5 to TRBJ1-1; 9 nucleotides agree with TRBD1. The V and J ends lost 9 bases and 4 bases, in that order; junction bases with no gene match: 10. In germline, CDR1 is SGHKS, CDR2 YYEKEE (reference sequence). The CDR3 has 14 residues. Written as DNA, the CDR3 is TGTGCCAACACCGAGGGACAGGGAGTCACTGAAGCTTTCTTT. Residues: CANTEGQGVTEAFF.

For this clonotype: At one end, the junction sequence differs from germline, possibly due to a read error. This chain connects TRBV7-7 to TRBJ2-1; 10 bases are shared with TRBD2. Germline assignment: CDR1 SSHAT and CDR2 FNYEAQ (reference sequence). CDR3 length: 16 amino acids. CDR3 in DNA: TGTGCTAGCAGCGTCTCGCTAGCGGGAGTTAGAAATGAGCAGTTCTTC. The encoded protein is CASSVSLAGVRNEQFF.

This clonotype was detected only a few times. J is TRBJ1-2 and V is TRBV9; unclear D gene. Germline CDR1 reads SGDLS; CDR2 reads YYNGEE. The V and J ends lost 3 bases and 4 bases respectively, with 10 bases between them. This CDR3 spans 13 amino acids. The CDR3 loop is CASSAGRSYGYTF. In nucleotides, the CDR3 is TGTGCCAGCAGCGCCGGACGAAGCTATGGCTACACCTTC.

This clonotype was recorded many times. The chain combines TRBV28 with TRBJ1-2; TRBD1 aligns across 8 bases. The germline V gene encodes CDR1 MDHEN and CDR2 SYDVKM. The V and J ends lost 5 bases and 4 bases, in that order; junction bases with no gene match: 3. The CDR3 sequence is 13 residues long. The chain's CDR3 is CASSGQGFYGYTF. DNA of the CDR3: TGTGCCAGCAGTGGACAGGGTTTCTATGGCTACACCTTC.

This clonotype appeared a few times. The CDR3 region is CSAARGGGLSYNEQFF. The CDR3 DNA sequence: TGCAGTGCCGCCCGGGGCGGGGGCCTCTCCTACAATGAGCAGTTCTTC. The V call is TRBV20-1, the J call TRBJ2-1; D is perhaps TRBD2 (7 bases). The CDR3 is 16 amino acids. V shed 6 bases and J shed 0 bases, with 18 bases lying between them. Germline CDR1 reads DFQATT; CDR2 reads SNEGSKA (reference sequence).

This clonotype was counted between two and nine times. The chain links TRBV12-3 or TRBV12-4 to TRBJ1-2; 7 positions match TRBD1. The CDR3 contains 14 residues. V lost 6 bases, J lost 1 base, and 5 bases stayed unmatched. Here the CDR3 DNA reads TGTGCCAGCAGCGTGACAGGGCTTAACTATGGCTACACCTTC. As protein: CASSVTGLNYGYTF.

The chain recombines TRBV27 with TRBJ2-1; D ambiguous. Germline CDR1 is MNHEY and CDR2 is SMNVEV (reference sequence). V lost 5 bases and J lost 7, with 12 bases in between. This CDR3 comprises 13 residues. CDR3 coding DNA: TGTGCCAGCAGTGTCTCAGACTGGAATGAGCAGTTCTTC. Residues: CASSVSDWNEQFF.

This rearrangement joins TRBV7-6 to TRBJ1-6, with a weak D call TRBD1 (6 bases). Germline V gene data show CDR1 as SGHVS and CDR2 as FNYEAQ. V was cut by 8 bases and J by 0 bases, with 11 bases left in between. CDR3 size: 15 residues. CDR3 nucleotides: TGTGCCAGCCGGGACACCAGCTCCTATAATTCACCCCTCCACTTT. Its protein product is CASRDTSSYNSPLHF.

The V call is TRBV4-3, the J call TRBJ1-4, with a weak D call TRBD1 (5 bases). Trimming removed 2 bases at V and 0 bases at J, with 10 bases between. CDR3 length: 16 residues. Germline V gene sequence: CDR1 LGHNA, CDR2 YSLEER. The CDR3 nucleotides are TGCGCCAGCAGCCAACGCACAGGTTCAACTAATGAAAAACTGTTTTTT. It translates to CASSQRTGSTNEKLFF.

This chain's CDR3 is CSVGVPSQPNTQYF. The CDR3 nucleotides read TGCAGCGTGGGGGTTCCGTCACAGCCGAATACGCAGTATTTT. The chain uses TRBV29-1 and TRBJ2-3; possibly TRBD1 or TRBD2 for D (5 bases each). The germline V gene encodes CDR1 SQVTM and CDR2 ANQGSEA. The V gene lost 6 bases and the J gene lost 7 bases, with 20 bases spanning the gap. This CDR3 has 14 amino acids.

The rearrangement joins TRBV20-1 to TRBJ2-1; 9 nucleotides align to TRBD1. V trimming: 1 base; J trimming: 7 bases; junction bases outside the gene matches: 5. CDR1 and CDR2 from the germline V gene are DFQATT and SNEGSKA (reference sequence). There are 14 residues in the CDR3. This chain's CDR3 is CSARAGTGTNEQFF. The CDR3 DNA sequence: TGCAGTGCTAGAGCCGGGACAGGGACAAATGAGCAGTTCTTC.

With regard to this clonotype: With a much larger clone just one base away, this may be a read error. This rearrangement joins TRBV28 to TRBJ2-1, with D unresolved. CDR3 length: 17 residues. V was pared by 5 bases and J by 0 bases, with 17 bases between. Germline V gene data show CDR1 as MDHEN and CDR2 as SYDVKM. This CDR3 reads CASSGWHNPGSYNEQFF. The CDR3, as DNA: TGTGCCAGCAGTGGTTGGCACAACCCAGGCTCCTACAATGAGCAGTTCTTC.

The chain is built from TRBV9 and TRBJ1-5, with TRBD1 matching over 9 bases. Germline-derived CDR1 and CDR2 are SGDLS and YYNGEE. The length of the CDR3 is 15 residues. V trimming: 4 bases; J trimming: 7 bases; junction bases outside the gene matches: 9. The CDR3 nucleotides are TGTGCCAGCAGCCCGGGGACAGGGTGGGAACAGCCCCAGCATTTT. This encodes CASSPGTGWEQPQHF.

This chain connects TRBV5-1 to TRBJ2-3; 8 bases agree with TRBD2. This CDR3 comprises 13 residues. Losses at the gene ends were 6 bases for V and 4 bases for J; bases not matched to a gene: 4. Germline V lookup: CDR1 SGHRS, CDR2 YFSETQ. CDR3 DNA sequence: TGCGCCAGCACCCGGGAGGGCGCAGATACGCAGTATTTT. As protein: CASTREGADTQYF.

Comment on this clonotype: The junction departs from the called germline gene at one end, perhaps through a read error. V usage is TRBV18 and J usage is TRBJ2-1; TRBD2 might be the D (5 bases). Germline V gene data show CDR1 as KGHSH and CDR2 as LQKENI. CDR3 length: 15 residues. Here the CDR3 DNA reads TGTGCCGGCTCACTCCTGGGGAGCTCCTACAATGAGCAGTTCTTC. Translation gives CAGSLLGSSYNEQFF.

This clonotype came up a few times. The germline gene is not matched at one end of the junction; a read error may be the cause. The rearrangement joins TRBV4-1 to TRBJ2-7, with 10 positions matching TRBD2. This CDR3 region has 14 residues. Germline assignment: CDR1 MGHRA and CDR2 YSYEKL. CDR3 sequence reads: CASSNGLADYEKYF. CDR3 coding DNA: TGCGCCAGCAGCAACGGACTAGCGGACTACGAGAAGTACTTC.